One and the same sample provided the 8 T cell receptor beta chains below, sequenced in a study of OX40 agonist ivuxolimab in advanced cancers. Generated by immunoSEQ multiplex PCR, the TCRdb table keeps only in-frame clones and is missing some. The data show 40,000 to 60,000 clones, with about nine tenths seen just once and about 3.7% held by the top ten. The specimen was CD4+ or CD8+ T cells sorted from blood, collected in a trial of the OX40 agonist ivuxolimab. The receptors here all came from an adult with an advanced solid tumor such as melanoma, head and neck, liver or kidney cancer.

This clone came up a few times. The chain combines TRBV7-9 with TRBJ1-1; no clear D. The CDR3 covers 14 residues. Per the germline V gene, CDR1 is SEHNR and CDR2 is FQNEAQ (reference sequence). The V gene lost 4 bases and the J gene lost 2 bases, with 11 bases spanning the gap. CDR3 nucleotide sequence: TGTGCCAGCAGCTCGGGGTCAGTAAACACTGAAGCTTTCTTT. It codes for CASSSGSVNTEAFF. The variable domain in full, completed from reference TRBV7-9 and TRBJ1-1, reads DTGVSQNPRHKITKRGQNVTFRCDPISEHNRLYWYRQTLGQGPEFLTYFQNEAQLEKSRLLSDRFSAERPKGSFSTLEIQRTEQGDSAMYLCASSSGSVNTEAFFGQGTRLTVV.

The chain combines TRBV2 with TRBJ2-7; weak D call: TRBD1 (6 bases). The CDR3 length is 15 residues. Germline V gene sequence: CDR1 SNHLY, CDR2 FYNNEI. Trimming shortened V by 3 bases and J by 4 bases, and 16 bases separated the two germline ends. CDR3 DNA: TGTGCCAGCAGTGACTGGGACACGGTAAGGTACGAGCAGTACTTC. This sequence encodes CASSDWDTVRYEQYF.

CDR3 nucleotide sequence: TGCAGCGTTCAACAGGGAAATCAGCCCCAGCATTTT. Its protein is CSVQQGNQPQHF. V and J are TRBV29-1 and TRBJ1-5, with a possible D match to TRBD1 (6 bases). V lost 5 bases and J lost 4, with 9 bases in between. Looked up from germline, CDR1 is SQVTM and CDR2 is ANQGSEA. The CDR3 has 12 amino acids.

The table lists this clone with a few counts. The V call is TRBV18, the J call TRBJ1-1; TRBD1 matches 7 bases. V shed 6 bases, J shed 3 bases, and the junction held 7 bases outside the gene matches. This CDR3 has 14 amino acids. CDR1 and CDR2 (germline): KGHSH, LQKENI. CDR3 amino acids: CASSQGGGDTEAFF. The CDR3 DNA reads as TGTGCCAGCTCTCAGGGGGGAGGAGACACTGAAGCTTTCTTT.

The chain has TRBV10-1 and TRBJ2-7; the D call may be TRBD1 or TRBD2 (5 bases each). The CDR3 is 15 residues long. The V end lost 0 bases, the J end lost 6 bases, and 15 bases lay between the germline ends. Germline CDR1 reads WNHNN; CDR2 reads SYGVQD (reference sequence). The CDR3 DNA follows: TGCGCCAGCAGTGAGTCGTCTGTTCCCGGGACCGAGCAGTACTTC. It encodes CASSESSVPGTEQYF.

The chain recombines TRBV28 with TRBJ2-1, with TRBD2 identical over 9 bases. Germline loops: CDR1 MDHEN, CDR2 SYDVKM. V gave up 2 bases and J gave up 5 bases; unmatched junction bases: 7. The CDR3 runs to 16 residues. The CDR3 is CASSLRWRGGHNEQFF. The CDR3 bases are TGTGCCAGCAGTTTAAGGTGGCGGGGGGGCCACAATGAGCAGTTCTTC.

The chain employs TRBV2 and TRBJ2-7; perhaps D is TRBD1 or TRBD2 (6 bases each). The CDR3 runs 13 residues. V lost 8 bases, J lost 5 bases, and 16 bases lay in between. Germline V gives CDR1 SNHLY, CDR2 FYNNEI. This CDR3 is CASSSRGGNEQYF. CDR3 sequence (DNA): TGTGCCAGCTCTTCCAGGGGAGGTAACGAGCAGTACTTC.

The chain's CDR3 is CASSSGGQAIYEQYF. CDR3 DNA: TGCGCCAGCAGCTCGGGCGGACAGGCAATATACGAGCAGTACTTC. The chain recombines TRBV5-1 with TRBJ2-7; 7 nucleotides align to TRBD1. The CDR3 loop spans 15 amino acids. V lost 3 bases, J lost 4 bases, and 10 bases stayed unmatched. From germline, CDR1 is SGHRS and CDR2 YFSETQ.